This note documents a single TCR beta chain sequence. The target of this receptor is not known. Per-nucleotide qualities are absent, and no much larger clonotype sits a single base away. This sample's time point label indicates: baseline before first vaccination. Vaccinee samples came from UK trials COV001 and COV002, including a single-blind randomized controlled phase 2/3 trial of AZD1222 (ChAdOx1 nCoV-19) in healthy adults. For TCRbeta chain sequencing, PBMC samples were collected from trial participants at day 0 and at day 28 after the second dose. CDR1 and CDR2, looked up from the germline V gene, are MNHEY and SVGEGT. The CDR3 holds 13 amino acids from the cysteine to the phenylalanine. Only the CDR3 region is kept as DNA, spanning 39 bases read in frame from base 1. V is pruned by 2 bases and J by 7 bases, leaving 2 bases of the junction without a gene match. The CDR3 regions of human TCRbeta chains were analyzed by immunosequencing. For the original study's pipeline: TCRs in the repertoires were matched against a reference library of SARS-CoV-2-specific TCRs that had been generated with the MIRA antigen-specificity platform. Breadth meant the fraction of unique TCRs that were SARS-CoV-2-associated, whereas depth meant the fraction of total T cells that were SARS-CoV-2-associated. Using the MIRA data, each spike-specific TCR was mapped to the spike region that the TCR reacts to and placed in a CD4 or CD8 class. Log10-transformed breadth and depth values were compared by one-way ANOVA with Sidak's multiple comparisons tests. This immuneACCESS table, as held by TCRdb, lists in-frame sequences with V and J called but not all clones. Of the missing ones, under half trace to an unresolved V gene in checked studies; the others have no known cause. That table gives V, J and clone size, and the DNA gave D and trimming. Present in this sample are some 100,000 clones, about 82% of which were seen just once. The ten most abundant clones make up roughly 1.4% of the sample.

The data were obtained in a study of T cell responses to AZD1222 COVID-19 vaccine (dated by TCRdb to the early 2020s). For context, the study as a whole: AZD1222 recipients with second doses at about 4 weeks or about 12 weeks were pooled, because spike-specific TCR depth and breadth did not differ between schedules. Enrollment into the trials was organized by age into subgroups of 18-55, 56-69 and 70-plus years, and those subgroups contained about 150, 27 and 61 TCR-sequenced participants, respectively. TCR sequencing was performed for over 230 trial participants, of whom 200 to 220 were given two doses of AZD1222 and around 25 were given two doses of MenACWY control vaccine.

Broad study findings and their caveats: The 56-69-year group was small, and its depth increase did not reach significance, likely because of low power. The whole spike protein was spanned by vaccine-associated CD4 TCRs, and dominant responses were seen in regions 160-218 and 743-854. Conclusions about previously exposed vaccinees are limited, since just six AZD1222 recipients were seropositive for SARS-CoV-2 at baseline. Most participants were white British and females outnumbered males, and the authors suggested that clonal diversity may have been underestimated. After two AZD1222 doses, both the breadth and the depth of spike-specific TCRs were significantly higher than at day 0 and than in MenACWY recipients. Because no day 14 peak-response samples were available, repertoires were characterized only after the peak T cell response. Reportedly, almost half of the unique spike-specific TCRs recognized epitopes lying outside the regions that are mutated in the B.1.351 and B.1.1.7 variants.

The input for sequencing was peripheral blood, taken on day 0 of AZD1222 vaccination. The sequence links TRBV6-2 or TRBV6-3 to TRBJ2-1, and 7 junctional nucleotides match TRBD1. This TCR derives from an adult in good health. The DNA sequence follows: TGTGCCAGCAGTTACAACAGGGGTAATGAGCAGTTCTTC. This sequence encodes CASSYNRGNEQFF.